These 16 T cell receptor beta chains share one sample of origin, sequenced in a study of CD8 T cells in Susac syndrome. The RNA input was about 0.5 to 1 ug, and it was reverse transcribed with random hexamers. Each CDR3 protein is one row after TCRdb ran MiXCR on the immunoSEQ multiplex PCR reads. Of around 270,000 distinct CDR3 sequences listed, roughly 85% are singletons. The material sequenced was CD8+ T cells from PBMCs. Receptor source: a human donor with multiple sclerosis.

The chain employs TRBV5-8 and TRBJ2-1; TRBD2 agrees at 9 bases. The CDR3 is made up of 17 amino acids. Germline V gives CDR1 SGHTS, CDR2 YDEGEE. V was clipped by 4 bases and J by 2 bases; unmatched bases: 10. In DNA, the CDR3 is TGTGCCAGCAGCCCGCGCTCTAGCGGGGAACCCTACAATGAGCAGTTCTTC. Its translation: CASSPRSSGEPYNEQFF.

The chain has TRBV7-8 and TRBJ2-7, with 7 nucleotides matching TRBD2. CDR1 is SGHVS and CDR2 is FQNEAQ in the germline V gene. Losses at the gene ends were 4 bases for V and 6 bases for J; bases not matched to a gene: 12. CDR3 length: 15 amino acids. CDR3 sequence reads: CASSSSGGVYSEQYF. CDR3 DNA: TGTGCCAGCAGCTCTTCGGGGGGAGTGTACTCCGAGCAGTACTTC.

J is TRBJ2-3 and V is TRBV4-3; 9 nucleotides match TRBD2. V gave up 0 bases and J gave up 4 bases; unmatched junction bases: 14. Germline V CDR1 and CDR2: LGHNA, YSLEER. CDR3 size: 19 residues. CDR3 amino acids: CASSQERWVAGEMADTQYF. CDR3 in DNA: TGCGCCAGCAGCCAAGAGAGATGGGTAGCGGGAGAAATGGCAGATACGCAGTATTTT.

V and J are TRBV5-8 and TRBJ2-3, with D possibly matching TRBD2 (6 bases). There are 15 residues in the CDR3. V shed 0 bases and J shed 1 base, with 9 bases lying between them. The germline CDR1 and CDR2 sequences are SGHTS and YDEGEE. In nucleotides, the CDR3 is TGTGCCAGCAGCTTGGGTCCTAGCGGCACAGATACGCAGTATTTT. This sequence encodes CASSLGPSGTDTQYF.

The gene calls are TRBV6-2 or TRBV6-3 and TRBJ2-1, with 8 positions matching TRBD1. With 8 bases clipped from V and 4 bases from J, the junction kept 10 bases outside the gene matches. The CDR3 length is 15 residues. CDR1 and CDR2 from the germline V gene are MNHEY and SVGEGT. The CDR3 bases are TGTGCCAGCGCGACCCCCAGGGGGCCGTACAATGAGCAGTTCTTC. Translating gives CASATPRGPYNEQFF.

This rearrangement joins TRBV15 to TRBJ2-1; unclear D gene. The CDR3 totals 16 residues. The germline V gene has CDR1 LNHNV and CDR2 YYDKDF (reference sequence). The V and J ends lost 4 bases and 3 bases respectively, with 16 bases between them. CDR3 coding DNA: TGTGCCACCAGCAACCCCGGTCAGGCGATCTACAATGAGCAGTTCTTC. Translated: CATSNPGQAIYNEQFF.

The V gene is TRBV4-2, the J gene TRBJ1-4; D is unresolved. The V end lost 0 bases, the J end lost 4 bases, and 15 bases lay between the germline ends. CDR3 length: 17 residues. CDR1 LGHNA and CDR2 YNFKEQ come from the germline V gene. The CDR3 region has the DNA TGTGCCAGCAGCCAAGACATAGACCCTCGCCTTAATGAAAAACTGTTTTTT. Residues: CASSQDIDPRLNEKLFF.

The J gene is TRBJ1-1, the V gene TRBV5-6; no firm D call. CDR3 length equals 14 residues. V lost 1 base to trimming and J lost 0 bases, with 7 bases between them. The germline V gene has CDR1 SGHDT and CDR2 YYEEEE. CDR3 nucleotides: TGTGCCAGCAGCTTGTTGTATATGAACACTGAAGCTTTCTTT. This sequence encodes CASSLLYMNTEAFF.

The chain recombines TRBV9 with TRBJ2-7, with D perhaps matching TRBD1 (6 bases). The CDR3 totals 15 residues. Trimming took off 1 base at V and 0 bases at J, with 11 bases between the two ends. Germline CDR1 is SGDLS and CDR2 is YYNGEE. The CDR3 DNA is TGTGCCAGCAGCGTAATCTGGGGGCTCTCCTACGAGCAGTACTTC. Translating gives CASSVIWGLSYEQYF.

J is TRBJ2-1 and V is TRBV7-3, with a possible D match to TRBD2 (6 bases). With 2 bases removed from V and 8 bases from J, the gap between germline ends came to 16 bases. Per the germline V gene, CDR1 is SGHTA and CDR2 is FQGTGA. The CDR3 contains 15 residues. The CDR3 is CASSLGVGGRDEQFF. CDR3 bases: TGTGCCAGCAGCTTAGGGGTTGGAGGGCGGGATGAGCAGTTCTTC.

The chain combines TRBV7-2 with TRBJ2-7; D is ambiguous. The V end was cut by 5 bases, the J end by 5 bases, with 16 bases between. The CDR3 runs to 14 residues. In germline, CDR1 is SGHTA, CDR2 FQGNSA. The CDR3 DNA sequence: TGTGCCAGCAGCCCGGTTTCGATTGGGGACGAGCAGTACTTC. Its translation is CASSPVSIGDEQYF.

The V and J genes are TRBV5-5 and TRBJ2-5; 7 nucleotides agree with TRBD1. This CDR3 region has 14 residues. V was clipped by 5 bases and J by 3 bases; unmatched bases: 7. Germline assignment: CDR1 SGHKS and CDR2 YYEKEE (reference sequence). CDR3 DNA: TGTGCCAGCAGTCCCTGGACAGGTGAAGAGACCCAGTACTTC. Translation gives CASSPWTGEETQYF. The variable domain in full, with the rest retrieved from reference TRBV5-5 and TRBJ2-5, is DAGVTQSPTHLIKTRGQQVTLRCSPISGHKSVSWYQQVLGQGPQFIFQYYEKEERGRGNFPDRFSARQFPNYSSELNVNALLLGDSALYLCASSPWTGEETQYFGPGTRLLVL.

The rearrangement uses TRBV3-1 and TRBJ2-5, with D unresolved. The CDR3 consists of 12 residues. The germline V gene has CDR1 LGHDT and CDR2 YNNKEL (reference sequence). Trimming took 0 bases from V and 5 from J, leaving 4 bases between them. CDR3 nucleotide sequence: TGTGCCAGCAGCCAAGATTACGAGACCCAGTACTTC. It is translated as CASSQDYETQYF.

This chain links TRBV4-3 with TRBJ2-4; D gene ambiguous. The V end lost 0 bases, the J end lost 5 bases, and 20 bases lay between the germline ends. Germline-derived CDR1 and CDR2 are LGHNA and YSLEER. The length of the CDR3 is 18 residues. CDR3 residues: CASSQDRMGSRPENIQYF. Here the CDR3 DNA reads TGCGCCAGCAGCCAAGATAGGATGGGTAGTCGACCGGAAAACATTCAGTACTTC.

This clonotype came up many times. V usage is TRBV27 and J usage is TRBJ2-7; 7 bases are shared with TRBD1. J was trimmed by 0 bases and V by 5 bases; bases with no gene match: 1. The CDR3 length is 13 residues. Germline CDR1 and CDR2: MNHEY and SMNVEV (reference sequence). CDR3 bases: TGTGCCAGCAGTCGGGACAGCTCCTACGAGCAGTACTTC. It yields the protein CASSRDSSYEQYF.

The count of this clonotype is one. J is TRBJ1-1 and V is TRBV28, with D unclear. Trimming removed 5 bases from V and 1 base from J, with 20 bases in between. CDR3 length: 17 amino acids. CDR1 MDHEN and CDR2 SYDVKM come from the germline V gene. CDR3 in amino acids: CASSPRDNYIGNTEAFF. CDR3 nucleotides: TGTGCCAGCAGTCCTCGGGATAATTATATCGGGAACACTGAAGCTTTCTTT.